The source of this T cell receptor (beta chain) is a study of OX40 agonist ivuxolimab in advanced cancers. This clone was observed a few times. The data were produced by immunoSEQ multiplex PCR, yet TCRdb's version contains in-frame clones alone and is incomplete. The sample lists tens of thousands of clones, around 90% seen once, with approximately 5.4% in the top ten. V lost 5 bases and J lost 2, with 13 bases in between. CDR1 is MNHEY, CDR2 SVGAGI, per germline. The length of the CDR3 is 14 residues. The V and J genes are TRBV6-5 and TRBJ2-7, with D hard to call. The sample in question was CD4+ or CD8+ T cells sorted from blood, obtained in a trial of the OX40 agonist ivuxolimab. This TCR was recovered from an adult with an advanced solid tumor such as melanoma, head and neck, liver or kidney cancer. The CDR3, as DNA: TGTGCCAGCAGTGAGTCAGGCGAGACCTACGAGCAGTACTTC. Its protein product is CASSESGETYEQYF.